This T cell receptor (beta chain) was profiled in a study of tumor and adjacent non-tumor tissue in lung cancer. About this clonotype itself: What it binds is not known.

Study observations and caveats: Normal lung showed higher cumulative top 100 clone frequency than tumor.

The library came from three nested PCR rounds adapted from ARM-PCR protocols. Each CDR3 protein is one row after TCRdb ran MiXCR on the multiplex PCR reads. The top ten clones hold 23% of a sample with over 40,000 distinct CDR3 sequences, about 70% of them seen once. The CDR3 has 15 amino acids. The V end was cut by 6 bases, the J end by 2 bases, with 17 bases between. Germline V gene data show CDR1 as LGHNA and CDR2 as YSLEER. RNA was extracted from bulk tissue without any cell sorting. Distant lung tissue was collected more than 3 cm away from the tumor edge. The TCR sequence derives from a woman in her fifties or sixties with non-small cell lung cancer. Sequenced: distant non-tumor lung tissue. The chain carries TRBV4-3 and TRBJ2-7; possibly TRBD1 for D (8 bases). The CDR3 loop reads CASRSGTGPTYEQYF. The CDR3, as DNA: TGCGCCAGCAGGAGCGGGACAGGACCCACCTACGAGCAGTACTTC.